This T cell receptor beta chain emerged from a study of blood T cell repertoires in COVID-19 (dated by TCRdb to about 2020). Study-level background: Samples from collaborators originated in the United States, Italy and Spain and spanned both the acute and convalescent phases of COVID-19. Nearly every sample came with metadata listing a de-identified subject ID, COVID-19 status, age in years and sex. Where HLA class I and class II types were available, the types were taken from metadata supplied by the sample provider, not from assay-based typing. Deeply sampled blood TCRbeta repertoires from subjects exposed to, actively infected with, or recovered from COVID-19 were included in the dataset. The material from the prospective study consisted of cDNA or gDNA derived from T cells, B-cell-depleted T cells, or PBMCs. A freely available public database, intended as a resource for researchers studying the immune response to SARS-CoV-2, is where the repertoires were released. The samples were drawn from the first 160 participants of the ongoing ImmuneRACE study and from under 1,500 subjects provided by 6 global collaborators.

To note about this clone: Its specific antigen is unknown. It has no much larger one-base neighbor in the sample; base qualities were not kept.

The paper as a whole reports these results and caveats: The quantity of clinical and demographic metadata differed by source and by participant and was supplied without curation.

TCRbeta CDR3 regions were amplified from genomic DNA using the immunoSEQ Assay, a bias-controlled multiplex PCR. On the study's bioinformatics: Nucleated cell counts per sample were estimated from amplification of reference gene primers within the assay. To quantify the absolute abundance of each unique TCRbeta CDR3 rearrangement, sequence reads were collapsed and filtered. Productive Simpson clonality was computed per sample as the square root of Simpson's diversity index over productive rearrangements. The table was pulled from immuneACCESS by TCRdb, which kept in-frame rearrangements only. Such tables lose some clones; where checked, under half of the loss comes from unresolved V genes, and the rest has no known cause. Clone size and the V and J calls come from that table; the DNA yielded D and trimming. This sample holds 97,000 or so clones; 75% to 95% were observed only once. The top ten constitute roughly 4.5% of the sample.

Each collaborating institution followed its own protocols to collect whole blood in K2EDTA tubes. For TCRbeta analysis, collaborator samples were shipped as frozen whole blood, as isolated PBMCs, or as DNA extracted from either sample type. CDR1 and CDR2, per the germline V gene (reference sequence), are SEHNR and FQNEAQ. Germline trimming: 2 bases from V, 3 bases from J; junction bases outside gene matches: 6. From cysteine to phenylalanine, the CDR3 is 16 amino acids long. Only the CDR3 region is kept as DNA, spanning 48 bases read in frame from base 1. The chain is assembled from TRBV7-9 and TRBJ2-5; TRBD1 fits 10 bases in the junction. Sequences were obtained from peripheral blood. This sequence was found in a man aged 18 to 29 with acute or convalescent COVID-19. In nucleotide form, the sequence is TGTGCCAGCAGCTTATCCGGGACAGGGGTTAAAGAGACCCAGTACTTC. This codes for CASSLSGTGVKETQYF.